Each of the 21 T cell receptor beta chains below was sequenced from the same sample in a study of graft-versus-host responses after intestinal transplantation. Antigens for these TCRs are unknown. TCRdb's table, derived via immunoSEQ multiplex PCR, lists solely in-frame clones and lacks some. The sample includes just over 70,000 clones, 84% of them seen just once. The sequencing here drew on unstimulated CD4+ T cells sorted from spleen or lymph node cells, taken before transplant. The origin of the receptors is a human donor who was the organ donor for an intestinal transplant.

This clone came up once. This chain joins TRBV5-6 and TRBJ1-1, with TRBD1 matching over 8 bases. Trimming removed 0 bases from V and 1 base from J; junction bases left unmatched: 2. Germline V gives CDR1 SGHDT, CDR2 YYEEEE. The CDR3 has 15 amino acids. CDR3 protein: CASSLEDRGNTEAFF. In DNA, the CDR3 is TGTGCCAGCAGCTTGGAAGACAGGGGGAACACTGAAGCTTTCTTT.

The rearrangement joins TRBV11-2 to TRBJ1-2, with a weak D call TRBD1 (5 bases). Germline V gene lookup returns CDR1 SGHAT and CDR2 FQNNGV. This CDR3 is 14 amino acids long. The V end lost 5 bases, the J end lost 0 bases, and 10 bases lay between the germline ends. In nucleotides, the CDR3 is TGTGCCAGCAGCCTCCCGGGGGCTAACTATGGCTACACCTTC. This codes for CASSLPGANYGYTF.

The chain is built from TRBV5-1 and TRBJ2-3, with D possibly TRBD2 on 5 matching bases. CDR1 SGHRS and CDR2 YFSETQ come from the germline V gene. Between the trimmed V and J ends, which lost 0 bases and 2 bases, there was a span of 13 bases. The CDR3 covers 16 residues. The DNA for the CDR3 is TGCGCCAGCAGCTTGGTGGGCGGGTCTGCCACAGATACGCAGTATTTT. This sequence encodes CASSLVGGSATDTQYF.

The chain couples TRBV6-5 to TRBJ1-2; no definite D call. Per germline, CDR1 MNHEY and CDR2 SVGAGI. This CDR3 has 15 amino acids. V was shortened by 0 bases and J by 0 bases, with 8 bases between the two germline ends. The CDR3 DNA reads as TGTGCCAGCAGTTACTCGTCAGATACTAACTATGGCTACACCTTC. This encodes CASSYSSDTNYGYTF.

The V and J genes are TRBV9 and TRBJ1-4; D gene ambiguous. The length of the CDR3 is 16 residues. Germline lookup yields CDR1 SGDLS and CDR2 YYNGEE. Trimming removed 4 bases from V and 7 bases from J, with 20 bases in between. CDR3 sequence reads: CASSPGVALRSEKLFF. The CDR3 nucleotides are TGTGCCAGCAGCCCCGGAGTGGCCCTAAGGAGTGAAAAACTGTTTTTT.

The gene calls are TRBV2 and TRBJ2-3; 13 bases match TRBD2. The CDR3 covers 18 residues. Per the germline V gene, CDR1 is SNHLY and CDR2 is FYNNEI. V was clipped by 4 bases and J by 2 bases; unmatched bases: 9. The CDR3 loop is CASSGSMGLAGHTDTQYF. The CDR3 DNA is TGTGCCAGCAGTGGAAGCATGGGACTAGCGGGGCACACAGATACGCAGTATTTT. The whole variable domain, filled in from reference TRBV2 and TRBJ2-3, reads EPEVTQTPSHQVTQMGQEVILRCVPISNHLYFYWYRQILGQKVEFLVSFYNNEISEKSEIFDDQFSVERPDGSNFTLKIRSTKLEDSAMYFCASSGSMGLAGHTDTQYFGPGTRLTVL.

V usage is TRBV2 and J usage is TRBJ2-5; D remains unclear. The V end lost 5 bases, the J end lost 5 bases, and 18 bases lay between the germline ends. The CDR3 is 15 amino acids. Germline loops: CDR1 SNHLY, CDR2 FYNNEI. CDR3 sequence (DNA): TGTGCCAGCAGTACCCACGGAGCCCCCCGGGAGACCCAGTACTTC. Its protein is CASSTHGAPRETQYF.

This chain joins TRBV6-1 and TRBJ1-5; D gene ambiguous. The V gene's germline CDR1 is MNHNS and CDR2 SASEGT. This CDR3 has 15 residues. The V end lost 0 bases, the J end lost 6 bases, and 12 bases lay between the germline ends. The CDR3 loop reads CASSEARVMGQPQHF. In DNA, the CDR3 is TGTGCCAGCAGTGAAGCGCGGGTAATGGGTCAGCCCCAGCATTTT.

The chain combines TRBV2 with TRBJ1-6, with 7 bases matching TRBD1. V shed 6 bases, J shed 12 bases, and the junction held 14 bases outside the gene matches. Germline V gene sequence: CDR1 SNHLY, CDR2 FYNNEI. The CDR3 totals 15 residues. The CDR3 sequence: CASRGEGAPQVPLHF. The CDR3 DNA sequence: TGTGCCAGCAGGGGCGAGGGGGCCCCTCAGGTACCCCTCCACTTT.

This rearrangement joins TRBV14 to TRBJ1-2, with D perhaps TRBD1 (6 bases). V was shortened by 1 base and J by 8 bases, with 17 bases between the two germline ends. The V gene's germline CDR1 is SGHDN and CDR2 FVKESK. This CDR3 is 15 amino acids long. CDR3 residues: CASSQVSQGKGGYTF. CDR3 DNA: TGTGCCAGCAGCCAAGTATCACAGGGCAAAGGGGGCTACACCTTC.

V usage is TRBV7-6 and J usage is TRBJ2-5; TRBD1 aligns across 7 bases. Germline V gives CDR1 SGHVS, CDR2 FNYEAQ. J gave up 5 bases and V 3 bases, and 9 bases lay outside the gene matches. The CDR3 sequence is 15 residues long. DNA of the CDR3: TGTGCCAGCAGCTTGAAGGGGGCGCTTCCTGAGACCCAGTACTTC. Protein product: CASSLKGALPETQYF.

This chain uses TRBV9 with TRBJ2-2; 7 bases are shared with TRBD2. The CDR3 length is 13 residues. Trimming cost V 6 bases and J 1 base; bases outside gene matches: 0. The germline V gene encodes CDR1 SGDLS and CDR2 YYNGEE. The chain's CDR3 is CASTSGNTGELFF. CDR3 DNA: TGTGCCAGCACTAGCGGGAACACCGGGGAGCTGTTTTTT.

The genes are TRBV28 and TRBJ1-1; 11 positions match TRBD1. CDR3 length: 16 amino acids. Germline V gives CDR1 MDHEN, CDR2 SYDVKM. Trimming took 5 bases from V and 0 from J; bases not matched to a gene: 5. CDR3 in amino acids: CASSAWTGGMNTEAFF. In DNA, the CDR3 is TGTGCCAGCAGTGCCTGGACAGGGGGCATGAACACTGAAGCTTTCTTT.

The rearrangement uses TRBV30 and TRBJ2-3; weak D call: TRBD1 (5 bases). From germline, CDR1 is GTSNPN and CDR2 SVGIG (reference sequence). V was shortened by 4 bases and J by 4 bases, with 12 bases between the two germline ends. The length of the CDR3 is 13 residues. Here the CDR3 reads CAWKGRVSDTQYF. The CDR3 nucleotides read TGTGCCTGGAAGGGCAGGGTTTCAGATACGCAGTATTTT. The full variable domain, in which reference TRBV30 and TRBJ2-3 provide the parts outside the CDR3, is SQTIHQWPATLVQPVGSPLSLECTVEGTSNPNLYWYRQAAGRGLQLLFYSVGIGQISSEVPQNLSASRPQDRQFILSSKKLLLSDSGFYLCAWKGRVSDTQYFGPGTRLTVL.

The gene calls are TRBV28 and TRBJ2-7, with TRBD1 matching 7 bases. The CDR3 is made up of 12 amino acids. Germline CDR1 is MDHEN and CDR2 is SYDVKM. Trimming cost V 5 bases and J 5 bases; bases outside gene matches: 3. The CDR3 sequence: CASSRQGHEQYV. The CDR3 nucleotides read TGTGCCAGCAGTCGACAGGGCCACGAGCAGTACGTC.

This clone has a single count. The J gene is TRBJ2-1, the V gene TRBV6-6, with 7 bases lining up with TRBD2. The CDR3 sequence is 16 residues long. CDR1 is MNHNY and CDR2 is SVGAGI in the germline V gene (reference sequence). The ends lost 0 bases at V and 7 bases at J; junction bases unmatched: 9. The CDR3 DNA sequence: TGTGCCAGCAGTTACTCTTTTGGTGTCGGGGGGAATGAGCAGTTCTTC. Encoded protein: CASSYSFGVGGNEQFF.

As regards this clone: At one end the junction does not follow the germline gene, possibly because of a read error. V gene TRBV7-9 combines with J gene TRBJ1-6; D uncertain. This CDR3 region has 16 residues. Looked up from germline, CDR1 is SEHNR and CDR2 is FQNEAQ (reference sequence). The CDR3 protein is CASSLASGLGNSPLHF. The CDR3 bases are TGTGCCAGCAGCCTAGCTAGCGGACTGGGGAATTCACCCCTCCACTTT.

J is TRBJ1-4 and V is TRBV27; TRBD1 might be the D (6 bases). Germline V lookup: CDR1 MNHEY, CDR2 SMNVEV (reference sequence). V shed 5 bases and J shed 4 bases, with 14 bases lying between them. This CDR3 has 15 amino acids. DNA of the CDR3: TGTGCCAGCAGTCGCCCAGGGGAGATTAATGAAAAACTGTTTTTT. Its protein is CASSRPGEINEKLFF. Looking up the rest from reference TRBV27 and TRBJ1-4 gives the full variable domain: EAQVTQNPRYLITVTGKKLTVTCSQNMNHEYMSWYRQDPGLGLRQIYYSMNVEVTDKGDVPEGYKVSRKEKRNFPLILESPSPNQTSLYFCASSRPGEINEKLFFGSGTQLSVL.

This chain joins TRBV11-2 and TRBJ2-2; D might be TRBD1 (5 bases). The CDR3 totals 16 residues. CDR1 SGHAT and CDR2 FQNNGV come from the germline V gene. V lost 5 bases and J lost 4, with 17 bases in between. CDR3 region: CASSPSTRRVTGELFF. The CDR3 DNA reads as TGTGCCAGCAGCCCATCCACCCGCAGGGTCACCGGGGAGCTGTTTTTT.

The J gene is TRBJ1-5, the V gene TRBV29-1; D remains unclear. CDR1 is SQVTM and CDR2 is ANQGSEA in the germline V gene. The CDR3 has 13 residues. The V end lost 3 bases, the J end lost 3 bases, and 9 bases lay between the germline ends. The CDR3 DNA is TGCAGCGTTGAGGTAGCAATCAATCAGCCCCAGCATTTT. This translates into CSVEVAINQPQHF.

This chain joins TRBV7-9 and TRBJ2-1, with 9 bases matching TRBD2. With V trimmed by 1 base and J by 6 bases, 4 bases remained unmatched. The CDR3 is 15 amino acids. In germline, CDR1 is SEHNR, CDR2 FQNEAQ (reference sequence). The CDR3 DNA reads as TGTGCCAGCAGCTTAGGGGGACTAGCACGCAATGAGCAGTTCTTC. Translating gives CASSLGGLARNEQFF.